This TCR beta chain originates from a study of shared T cell receptors in the human thymus. This CDR3 contains 15 residues. The germline gives CDR1 SGDLS, CDR2 YYNGEE. With 4 bases removed from V and 2 bases from J, the gap between germline ends came to 16 bases. Clones were read by immunoSEQ multiplex PCR, and TCRdb kept only the in-frame ones, dropping some. The repertoire holds approximately 660,000 clones, with roughly 90% as singletons. The sample also formed part of further work on human thymus T cells.

The sequenced sample was thymocytes. The receptor comes from a boy younger than two with a congenital heart defect. The genes are TRBV9 and TRBJ2-7; the D gene is possibly TRBD1 (7 bases). In nucleotides, the CDR3 is TGTGCCAGCAGCTTAAGGCCAGGGGGGACCTACGAGCAGTACTTC. It yields the protein CASSLRPGGTYEQYF.